This entry concerns a single T cell receptor (beta chain). Its antigen is unidentified. The sample is drawn from a study of TIL therapy for anti-PD-1-resistant metastatic lung cancer. As for the study in general: Median tumor PD-L1 proportion score was under 7.5%. Most patients had lung adenocarcinoma; a handful of tumors were EGFR-mutant, two ALK-rearranged; half smoked currently or formerly. Study conclusions and caveats: Many TIL product clones were absent from baseline tumor, suggesting clonal contraction.

CDR3 length: 15 amino acids. Sequencing used immunoSEQ v3. Only in-frame clones appear in the TCRdb table, and some are missing; sequencing was by immunoSEQ multiplex PCR. Among 95,000 or so clones listed, about 71% were seen once. Documented time point: pre-treatment sample, taken before nivolumab and TIL therapy. Tumor tissue came from excised metastases, mostly pleural nodules or supraclavicular lymph nodes. The chain carries TRBV12-2 and TRBJ2-7; TRBD1 was called by the table and not checked on the DNA. TRBV12-2 is a pseudogene locus. Source: tumor tissue, taken at baseline. The sequence was obtained from a person aged 25-85 years with non-small cell lung cancer. The CDR3 DNA reads TGTGCAAGTCGCTTGGGTGGAGGGGACAGGGACGAGCAGTACTTC. Protein: CASRLGGGDRDEQYF.